This TCR beta chain was captured in a study of graft-versus-host responses after intestinal transplantation. Findings and limits, study-wide: In recipient marrow, GvH clones were found, and some appeared first in ileum or blood.

Repertoires were generated with immunoSEQ multiplex PCR, while TCRdb's copy carries only in-frame clones and drops some. Of around 100,000 clones listed, about 92% are singletons. J lost 4 bases, V lost 3 bases, and 7 bases had no gene match. Germline CDR1 reads SGDLS; CDR2 reads YYNGEE. CDR3 length: 16 residues. A single count supports this clone. Antigen specificity is unknown. The sequence derives from a human donor who was the organ donor for an intestinal transplant. The chain joins TRBV9 to TRBJ1-4, with 9 bases matching TRBD1. Material: unstimulated CD8+ T cells sorted from spleen or lymph node cells, obtained before transplant. The CDR3 sequence: CASSEKWGQGNEKLFF. In DNA form, the CDR3 reads TGTGCCAGCAGCGAGAAGTGGGGACAGGGTAATGAAAAACTGTTTTTT.